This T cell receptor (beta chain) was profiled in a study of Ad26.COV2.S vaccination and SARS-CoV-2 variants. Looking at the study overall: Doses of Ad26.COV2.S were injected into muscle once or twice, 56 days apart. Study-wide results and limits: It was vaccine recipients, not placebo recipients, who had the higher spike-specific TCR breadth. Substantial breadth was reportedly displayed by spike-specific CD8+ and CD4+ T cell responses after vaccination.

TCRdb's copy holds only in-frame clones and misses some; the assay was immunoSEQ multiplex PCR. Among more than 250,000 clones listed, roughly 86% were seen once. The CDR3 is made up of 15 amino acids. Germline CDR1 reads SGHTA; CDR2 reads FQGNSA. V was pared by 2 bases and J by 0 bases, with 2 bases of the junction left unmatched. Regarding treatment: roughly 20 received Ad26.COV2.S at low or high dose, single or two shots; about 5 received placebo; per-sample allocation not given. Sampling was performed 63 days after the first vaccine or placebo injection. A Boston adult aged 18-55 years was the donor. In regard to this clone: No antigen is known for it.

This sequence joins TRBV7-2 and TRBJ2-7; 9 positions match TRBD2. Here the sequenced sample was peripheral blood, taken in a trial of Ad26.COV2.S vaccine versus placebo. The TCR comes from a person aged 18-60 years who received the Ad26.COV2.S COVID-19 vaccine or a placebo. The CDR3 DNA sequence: TGTGCCAGCAGCTTAATTAGCGGGGGCTCCTACGAGCAGTACTTC. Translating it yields CASSLISGGSYEQYF.